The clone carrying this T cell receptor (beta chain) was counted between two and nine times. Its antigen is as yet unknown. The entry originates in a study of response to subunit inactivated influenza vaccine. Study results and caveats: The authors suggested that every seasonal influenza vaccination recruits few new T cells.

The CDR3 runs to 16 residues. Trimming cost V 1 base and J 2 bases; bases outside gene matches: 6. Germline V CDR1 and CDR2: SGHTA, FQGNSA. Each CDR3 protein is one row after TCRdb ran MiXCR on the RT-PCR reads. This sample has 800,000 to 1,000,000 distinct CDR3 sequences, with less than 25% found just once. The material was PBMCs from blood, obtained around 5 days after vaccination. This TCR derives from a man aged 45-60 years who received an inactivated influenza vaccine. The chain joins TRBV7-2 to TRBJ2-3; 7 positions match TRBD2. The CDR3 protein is CASSLVAGVSTDTQYF. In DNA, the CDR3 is TGTGCCAGCAGCTTAGTGGCGGGGGTCTCCACAGATACGCAGTATTTT.